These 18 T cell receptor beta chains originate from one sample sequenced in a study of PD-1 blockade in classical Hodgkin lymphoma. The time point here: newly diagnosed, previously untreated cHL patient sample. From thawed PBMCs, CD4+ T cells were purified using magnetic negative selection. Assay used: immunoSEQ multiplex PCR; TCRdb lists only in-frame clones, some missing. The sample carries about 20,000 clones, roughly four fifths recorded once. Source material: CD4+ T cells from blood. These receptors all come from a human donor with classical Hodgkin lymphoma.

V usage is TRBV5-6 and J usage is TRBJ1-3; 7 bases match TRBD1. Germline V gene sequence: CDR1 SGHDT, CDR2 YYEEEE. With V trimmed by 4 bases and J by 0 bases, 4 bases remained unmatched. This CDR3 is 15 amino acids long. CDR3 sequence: CASSEGQTSGNTIYF. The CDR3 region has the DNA TGTGCCAGCAGCGAGGGACAGACCTCTGGAAACACCATATATTTT.

CDR3 coding DNA: TGTGCCAGCAGCCCAGAACGGAATGAAAAACTGTTTTTT. This translates into CASSPERNEKLFF. The chain employs TRBV6-5 and TRBJ1-4, with D uncertain. The CDR3 contains 13 residues. CDR1 and CDR2 (germline): MNHEY, SVGAGI. V lost 6 bases and J lost 5, with 10 bases in between.

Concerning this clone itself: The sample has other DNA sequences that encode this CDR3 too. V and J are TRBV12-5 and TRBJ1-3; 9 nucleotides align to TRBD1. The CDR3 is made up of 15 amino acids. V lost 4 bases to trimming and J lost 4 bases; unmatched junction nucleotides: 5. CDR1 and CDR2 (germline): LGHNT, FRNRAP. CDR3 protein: CASGSGQGSGNTIYF. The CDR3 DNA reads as TGTGCTAGTGGTTCCGGACAGGGGTCCGGAAACACCATATATTTT.

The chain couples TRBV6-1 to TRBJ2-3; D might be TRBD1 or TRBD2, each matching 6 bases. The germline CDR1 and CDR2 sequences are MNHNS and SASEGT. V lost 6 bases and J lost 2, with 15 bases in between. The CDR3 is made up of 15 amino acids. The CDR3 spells CASSPTGAITDTQYF. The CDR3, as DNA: TGTGCCAGCAGCCCGACGGGGGCGATCACAGATACGCAGTATTTT.

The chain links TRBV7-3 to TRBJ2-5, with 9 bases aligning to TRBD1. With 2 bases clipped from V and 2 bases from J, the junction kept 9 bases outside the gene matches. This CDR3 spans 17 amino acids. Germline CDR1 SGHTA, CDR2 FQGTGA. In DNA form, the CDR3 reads TGTGCCAGCAGCTTATGGGGGACAGGGAATGGTCAAGAGACCCAGTACTTC. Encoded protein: CASSLWGTGNGQETQYF.

The DNA of the CDR3 is TGCGCCAGCAGTATTTCACAGGGGCCCAAAAACATTCAGTACTTC. Translated: CASSISQGPKNIQYF. This chain links TRBV10-2 with TRBJ2-4; 7 positions agree with TRBD1. CDR1 and CDR2 (germline): WSHSY, SAAADI. CDR3 size: 15 residues. Germline trimming cut 5 bases from V and 2 bases from J; bases unmatched to any gene: 6.

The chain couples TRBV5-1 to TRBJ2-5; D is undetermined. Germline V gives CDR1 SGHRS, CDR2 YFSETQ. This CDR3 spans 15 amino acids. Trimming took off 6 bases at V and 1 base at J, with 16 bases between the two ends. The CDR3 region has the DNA TGCGCCAGCACCTCAACGACCGTCCTCCAAGAGACCCAGTACTTC. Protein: CASTSTTVLQETQYF.

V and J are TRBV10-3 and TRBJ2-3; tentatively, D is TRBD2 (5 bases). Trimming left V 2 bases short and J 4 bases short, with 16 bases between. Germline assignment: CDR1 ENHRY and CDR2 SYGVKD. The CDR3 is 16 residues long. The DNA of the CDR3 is TGTGCCATCAGTGAGCCCCGGGGAGAAAAGGCAGATACGCAGTATTTT. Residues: CAISEPRGEKADTQYF.

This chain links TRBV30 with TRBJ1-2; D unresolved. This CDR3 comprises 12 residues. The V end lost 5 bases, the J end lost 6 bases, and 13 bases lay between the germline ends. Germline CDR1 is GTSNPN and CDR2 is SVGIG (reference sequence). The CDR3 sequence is CAWVRWVDGYTF. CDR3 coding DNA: TGTGCCTGGGTGCGGTGGGTGGATGGCTACACCTTC.

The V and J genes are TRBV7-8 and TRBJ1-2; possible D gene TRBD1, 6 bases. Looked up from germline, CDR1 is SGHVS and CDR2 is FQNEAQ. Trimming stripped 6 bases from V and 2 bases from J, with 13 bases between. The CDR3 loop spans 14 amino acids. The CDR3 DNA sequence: TGTGCCAGCAGTCTAGACAGGCCCAACTATGGCTACACCTTC. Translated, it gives CASSLDRPNYGYTF.

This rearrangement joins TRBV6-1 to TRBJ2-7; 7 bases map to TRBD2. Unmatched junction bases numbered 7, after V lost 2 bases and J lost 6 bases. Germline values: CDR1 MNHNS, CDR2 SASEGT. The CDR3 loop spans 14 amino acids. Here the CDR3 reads CASSEIGGEGEQYF. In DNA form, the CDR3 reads TGTGCCAGCAGTGAAATTGGAGGGGAGGGCGAGCAGTACTTC.

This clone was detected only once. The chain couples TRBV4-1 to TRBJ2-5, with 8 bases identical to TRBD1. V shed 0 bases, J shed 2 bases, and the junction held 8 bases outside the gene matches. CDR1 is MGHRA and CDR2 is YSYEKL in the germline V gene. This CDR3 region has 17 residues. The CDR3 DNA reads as TGCGCCAGCAGCCAAGATTTAGGGACAGGACGACAAGAGACCCAGTACTTC. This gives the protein CASSQDLGTGRQETQYF.

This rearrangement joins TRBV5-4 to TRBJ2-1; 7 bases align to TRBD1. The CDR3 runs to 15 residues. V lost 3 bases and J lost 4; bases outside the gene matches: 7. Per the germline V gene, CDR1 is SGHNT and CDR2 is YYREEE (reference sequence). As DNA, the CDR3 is TGTGCCAGCAGCTCGCCGGGACAGCCTTACAATGAGCAGTTCTTC. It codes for CASSSPGQPYNEQFF.

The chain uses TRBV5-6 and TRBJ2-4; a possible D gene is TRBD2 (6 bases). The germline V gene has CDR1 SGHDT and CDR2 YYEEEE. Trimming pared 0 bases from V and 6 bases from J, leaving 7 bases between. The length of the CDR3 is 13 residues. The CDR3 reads CASSLVGGNIQYF. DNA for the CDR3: TGTGCCAGCAGCTTGGTCGGGGGAAACATTCAGTACTTC. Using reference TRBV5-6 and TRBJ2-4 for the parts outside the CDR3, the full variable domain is DAGVTQSPTHLIKTRGQQVTLRCSPKSGHDTVSWYQQALGQGPQFIFQYYEEEERQRGNFPDRFSGHQFPNYSSELNVNALLLGDSALYLCASSLVGGNIQYFGAGTRLSVL.

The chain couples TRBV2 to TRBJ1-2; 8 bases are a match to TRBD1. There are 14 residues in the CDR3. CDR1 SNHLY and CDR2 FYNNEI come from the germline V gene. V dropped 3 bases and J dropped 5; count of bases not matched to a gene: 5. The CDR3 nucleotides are TGTGCCAGCAGTGAGGGACAGGCTGGATATGGCTACACCTTC. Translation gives CASSEGQAGYGYTF.

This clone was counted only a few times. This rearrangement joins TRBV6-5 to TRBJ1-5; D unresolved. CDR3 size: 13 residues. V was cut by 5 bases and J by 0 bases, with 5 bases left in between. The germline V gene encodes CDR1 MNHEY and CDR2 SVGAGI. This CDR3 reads CASSPGSNQPQHF. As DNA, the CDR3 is TGTGCCAGCAGTCCGGGTAGCAATCAGCCCCAGCATTTT.

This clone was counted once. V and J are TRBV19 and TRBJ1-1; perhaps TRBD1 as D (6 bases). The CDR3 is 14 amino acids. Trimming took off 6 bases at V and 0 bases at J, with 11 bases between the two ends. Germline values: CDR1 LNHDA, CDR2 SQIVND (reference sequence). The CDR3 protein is CASRNRAMNTEAFF. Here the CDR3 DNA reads TGTGCCAGTAGGAACAGGGCCATGAACACTGAAGCTTTCTTT.

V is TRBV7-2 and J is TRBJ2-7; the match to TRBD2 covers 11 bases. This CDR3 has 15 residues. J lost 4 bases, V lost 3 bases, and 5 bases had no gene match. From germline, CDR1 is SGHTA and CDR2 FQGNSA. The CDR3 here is CASSLVTSGSYEQYF. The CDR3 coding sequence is TGTGCCAGCAGCTTGGTTACTAGCGGGAGTTACGAGCAGTACTTC.